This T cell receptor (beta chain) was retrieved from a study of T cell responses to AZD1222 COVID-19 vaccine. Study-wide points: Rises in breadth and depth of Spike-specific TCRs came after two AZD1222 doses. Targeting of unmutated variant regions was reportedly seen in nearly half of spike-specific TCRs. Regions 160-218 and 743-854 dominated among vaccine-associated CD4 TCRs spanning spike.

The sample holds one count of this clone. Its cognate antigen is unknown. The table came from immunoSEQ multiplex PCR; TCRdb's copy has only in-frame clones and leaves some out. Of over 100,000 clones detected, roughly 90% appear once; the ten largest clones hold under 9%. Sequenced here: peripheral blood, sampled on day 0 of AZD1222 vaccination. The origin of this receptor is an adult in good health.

For the CDR3, the DNA is TGTGCCAGCAGCTTGGCTGGCAAAAACCCCACAGATACGCAGTATTTT. Protein: CASSLAGKNPTDTQYF. V gene TRBV5-6 combines with J gene TRBJ2-3; D call uncertain. The CDR3 loop spans 16 amino acids. Trimming pared 0 bases from V and 2 bases from J, leaving 13 bases between. Per germline, CDR1 SGHDT and CDR2 YYEEEE. Full variable domain (outside the CDR3, taken from reference TRBV5-6 and TRBJ2-3): DAGVTQSPTHLIKTRGQQVTLRCSPKSGHDTVSWYQQALGQGPQFIFQYYEEEERQRGNFPDRFSGHQFPNYSSELNVNALLLGDSALYLCASSLAGKNPTDTQYFGPGTRLTVL.